The 32 T cell receptor beta chains in this list originate from one sample, sequenced in a study of read filtering for tumor transcriptome and immune sequencing. This library used approximately 370 ng RNA and molecular barcoded adaptors spanning alpha/delta and beta/gamma chains. In TCRdb, the reads were re-called with MiXCR into one record per CDR3 protein. This table holds fewer than 50,000 distinct CDR3 sequences, about an eighth found once. Sequencing was carried out using a population of CD138-negative cells sorted from bone marrow. These receptor sequences come from a donor at least 40 years old with multiple myeloma.

In its sample, this clonotype was seen many times. The chain has TRBV10-3 and TRBJ2-1, with 11 bases fitting TRBD1. This CDR3 is 17 amino acids long. J was trimmed by 5 bases and V by 2 bases; bases with no gene match: 8. Germline-derived CDR1 and CDR2 are ENHRY and SYGVKD. The CDR3 spells CAISEATPGQGDNEQFF. In DNA, the CDR3 is TGTGCCATCAGTGAGGCGACACCGGGACAGGGGGACAATGAGCAGTTCTTC.

This clonotype was detected only a few times. A much larger clone is a single base away; this may be a read error. No conserved phenylalanine or tryptophan ends this CDR3, so it is likely a read error. The gene calls are TRBV11-3 and TRBJ1-1, with 7 bases that match TRBD1. V was pared by 5 bases and J by 4 bases, with 7 bases of the junction left unmatched. Per germline, CDR1 SGHNT and CDR2 YENEEA. This CDR3 region has 14 residues. CDR3 DNA: TGTGCCAGCAGCCCCGGACAGGCCCGCACTGAAGCTTTCCTT. Encoded protein: CASSPGQARTEAFL.

As concerns this clonotype: Given a much more abundant clone one base away, this may be a read error. This chain uses TRBV6-2 or TRBV6-3 with TRBJ2-1; the D gene could be TRBD1 or TRBD2 (6 bases each). Germline values: CDR1 MNHEY, CDR2 SVGEGT. Trimming cost V 7 bases and J 12 bases, with 22 bases left between them. The CDR3 is made up of 14 amino acids. CDR3 protein: CASNGGPGGHGQFF. The DNA of the CDR3 is TGTGCCAGCAATGGAGGGCCCGGGGGACATGGGCAGTTCTTC.

The chain recombines TRBV2 with TRBJ1-1; possible D gene TRBD1, 5 bases. V lost 9 bases and J 7 bases, leaving 12 bases between the germline ends. The CDR3 extends over 11 amino acids. Germline values: CDR1 SNHLY, CDR2 FYNNEI. The CDR3 spells CARGVGSEAFF. CDR3 DNA: TGTGCCAGAGGGGTCGGGAGTGAAGCTTTCTTT.

In the case of this clonotype: It may be a read error: a sequence one base away is much more abundant. The V and J genes are TRBV6-2 or TRBV6-3 and TRBJ2-1, with 12 bases that match TRBD2. CDR3 length equals 14 residues. CDR1 is MNHEY, CDR2 SVGEGT, per germline. The CDR3 DNA follows: TGTGCCAGCATGGGGACTAGCGGGTACAATGGGCAGTTCTTC. This sequence encodes CASMGTSGYNGQFF.

The table lists this clonotype with many counts. The chain has TRBV7-9 and TRBJ2-7, with D tentatively TRBD2 (5 bases). The CDR3 has 16 amino acids. Germline V gene data show CDR1 as SEHNR and CDR2 as FQNEAQ (reference sequence). Deletions cut 5 bases from V and 0 bases from J, with 17 bases between. As DNA, the CDR3 is TGTGCCAGCAGCGCCCGTAAGAATGGGAGCTCCTACGAGCAGTACTTC. It yields the protein CASSARKNGSSYEQYF.

About this clonotype: This CDR3 is missing its conserved last phenylalanine or tryptophan, likely due to a read error. Because the CDR3's place on the DNA is in doubt, the DNA is left out and the CDR3 is given as listed by TCRdb. V and J are TRBV4-2 and TRBJ2-1; the D segment call TRBD2 is taken from the table without a DNA check. The CDR3 length equals 17 residues, ends included. Germline CDR1 is LGHNA and CDR2 is YNFKEQ. CDR3 residues: CASSQEALAGVWNEQIC.

This clonotype was seen ten or more times. This rearrangement joins TRBV11-2 to TRBJ2-1, with TRBD2 matching 9 bases. This CDR3 comprises 16 residues. CDR1 and CDR2 from the germline V gene are SGHAT and FQNNGV. Trimming removed 6 bases from V and 7 bases from J; junction bases left unmatched: 13. The chain's CDR3 is CASRPSGASGQNEQFF. CDR3 nucleotides: TGTGCCAGCAGACCTAGCGGGGCTAGCGGCCAAAATGAGCAGTTCTTC.

This sequence joins TRBV7-6 and TRBJ2-7; tentatively, D is TRBD1 (8 bases). Germline V lookup: CDR1 SGHVS, CDR2 FNYEAQ. This CDR3 spans 14 amino acids. Trimming pared 3 bases from V and 5 bases from J, leaving 14 bases between. Written as DNA, the CDR3 is TGTGCCAGCAGCTTCGACAGGGGAGGGGACGAGCAGTACTTC. This encodes CASSFDRGGDEQYF.

This clonotype has just a few counts. J is TRBJ2-1 and V is TRBV29-1; weak D call: TRBD2 (5 bases). This CDR3 spans 14 amino acids. The germline V gene encodes CDR1 SQVTM and CDR2 ANQGSEA. V was trimmed by 0 bases and J by 7 bases, leaving 13 bases between them. The CDR3 loop reads CSVEDDGMGNEQFF. The CDR3 nucleotides read TGCAGCGTTGAAGATGACGGGATGGGGAATGAGCAGTTCTTC.

The rearrangement uses TRBV7-9 and TRBJ2-5, with 10 bases identical to TRBD2. The ends lost 1 base at V and 3 bases at J; junction bases unmatched: 5. This CDR3 spans 16 amino acids. Germline V gene sequence: CDR1 SEHNR, CDR2 FQNEAQ (reference sequence). This chain's CDR3 is CASSLGVGTSEETQYF. In DNA, the CDR3 is TGTGCCAGCAGCTTAGGCGTTGGGACTAGCGAAGAGACCCAGTACTTC.

This clonotype was observed at least ten times. As DNA, the CDR3 is TGCAGTGCTAACTACAGGGGTGGTAATCAGCCCCAGCATTTT. Residues: CSANYRGGNQPQHF. The J gene is TRBJ1-5, the V gene TRBV20-1, with 7 bases lining up with TRBD1. With 4 bases clipped from V and 4 bases from J, the junction kept 7 bases outside the gene matches. Germline loops: CDR1 DFQATT, CDR2 SNEGSKA (reference sequence). There are 14 residues in the CDR3.

This clonotype was detected a few times. The CDR3 DNA is TGCAGTGCTAGTTCTGGTCGGGACAGGGGGTACGAGCAGTACTTC. This translates into CSASSGRDRGYEQYF. The chain uses TRBV20-1 and TRBJ2-7; 11 bases fit TRBD1. The CDR3 covers 15 residues. With 3 bases clipped from V and 4 bases from J, the junction kept 8 bases outside the gene matches. Germline V gene data show CDR1 as DFQATT and CDR2 as SNEGSKA (reference sequence).

This clonotype was detected only a few times. The chain joins TRBV20-1 to TRBJ2-3, with 10 bases aligning to TRBD2. V dropped 4 bases and J dropped 3; count of bases not matched to a gene: 4. Germline lookup yields CDR1 DFQATT and CDR2 SNEGSKA (reference sequence). This CDR3 is 14 amino acids long. Here the CDR3 reads CSATASGSTDTQYF. For the CDR3, the DNA is TGCAGTGCTACGGCTAGCGGGAGTACAGATACGCAGTATTTT.

This clonotype was found many times. This rearrangement joins TRBV20-1 to TRBJ1-1; D gene unclear. The CDR3 contains 10 residues. CDR1 and CDR2 from the germline V gene are DFQATT and SNEGSKA (reference sequence). The V and J ends lost 8 bases and 7 bases respectively, with 11 bases between them. The CDR3 DNA is TGCAGTCAGAGTAATGGTGAAGCTTTCTTT. Protein sequence: CSQSNGEAFF.

This clonotype was counted many times. The chain is built from TRBV24-1 and TRBJ2-7, with 7 bases that match TRBD2. This CDR3 region has 12 residues. Germline CDR1 is KGHDR and CDR2 is SFDVKD. V was pared by 7 bases and J by 5 bases, with 4 bases of the junction left unmatched. The CDR3 protein is CATSGRRNEQYF. CDR3 sequence (DNA): TGTGCCACCAGCGGGAGGAGAAACGAGCAGTACTTC.

By share, this clonotype ranks as medium-sized. V is TRBV12-3 or TRBV12-4 and J is TRBJ1-1, with D possibly matching TRBD1 (5 bases). Trimming cost V 3 bases and J 3 bases, with 14 bases left between them. The CDR3 has 15 amino acids. CDR3 nucleotides: TGTGCCAGCAGTTTTGGAGACGGGACCCACACTGAAGCTTTCTTT. Translation: CASSFGDGTHTEAFF.

In the case of this clonotype: A far larger clone is only one base removed, so a read error is likely. No conserved phenylalanine or tryptophan ends this CDR3, so it is likely a read error. The chain employs TRBV7-8 and TRBJ2-1; 7 nucleotides match TRBD2. The length of the CDR3 is 16 residues. Per germline, CDR1 SGHVS and CDR2 FQNEAQ. J lost 4 bases, V lost 5 bases, and 11 bases had no gene match. The CDR3: CASSDRLAEIYNEQFS. The CDR3 DNA is TGTGCCAGCAGCGACCGACTAGCAGAGATATACAATGAGCAGTTCTCC.

This clonotype appeared many times. The chain joins TRBV5-1 to TRBJ2-3; D gene uncertain. CDR1 SGHRS and CDR2 YFSETQ come from the germline V gene. Trimming cost V 1 base and J 1 base, with 4 bases left between them. This CDR3 has 13 residues. CDR3: CASSLTGTDTQYF. CDR3 DNA sequence: TGCGCCAGCAGCTTGACAGGCACAGATACGCAGTATTTT.

This clonotype appeared many times. The genes are TRBV7-9 and TRBJ2-3, with 7 positions matching TRBD2. Germline CDR1 SEHNR, CDR2 FQNEAQ (reference sequence). The CDR3 covers 14 residues. J lost 1 base, V lost 4 bases, and 2 bases had no gene match. Here the CDR3 DNA reads TGTGCCAGCAGCTCCCGGGGGGGCACAGATACGCAGTATTTT. Translated, it gives CASSSRGGTDTQYF.

This clonotype occurred many times. J is TRBJ2-5 and V is TRBV12-3 or TRBV12-4; tentatively, D is TRBD2 (5 bases). The CDR3 has 15 amino acids. Deletions cut 1 base from V and 5 bases from J, with 14 bases between. This CDR3 reads CASSLGPGMGETQYF. CDR3 bases: TGTGCCAGCAGTTTAGGCCCGGGGATGGGGGAGACCCAGTACTTC.

This clonotype showed up many times. The rearrangement uses TRBV19 and TRBJ2-1; 9 bases map to TRBD1. Per germline, CDR1 LNHDA and CDR2 SQIVND (reference sequence). The CDR3 extends over 12 amino acids. Trimming at V came to 11 bases and at J to 7 bases, leaving 6 bases not matched to a gene. The CDR3 DNA is TGTGCCGGGGAGACAGGGGGGAATGAGCAGTTCTTC. Its translation is CAGETGGNEQFF.

This clonotype was detected ten times or more. This CDR3 is CASSLGGSRNEQYF. The CDR3 DNA sequence: TGTGCCAGCAGCTTAGGCGGGAGTAGAAACGAGCAGTACTTC. This chain uses TRBV7-2 with TRBJ2-7, with 7 bases aligning to TRBD2. Trimming took 1 base from V and 5 from J; bases not matched to a gene: 5. Germline CDR1 SGHTA, CDR2 FQGNSA. The CDR3 extends over 14 amino acids.

This clonotype was detected ten times or more. V and J are TRBV20-1 and TRBJ1-5; weak D call: TRBD1 (5 bases). V was pared by 2 bases and J by 6 bases, with 11 bases between. Per germline, CDR1 DFQATT and CDR2 SNEGSKA (reference sequence). The CDR3 has 13 amino acids. The chain's CDR3 is CSARWSGSQPQHF. CDR3 nucleotides: TGCAGTGCTAGATGGTCAGGGAGTCAGCCCCAGCATTTT.

This clonotype was recorded at least ten times. The V gene is TRBV20-1, the J gene TRBJ2-1; 7 nucleotides agree with TRBD1. Trimming at V came to 4 bases and at J to 4 bases, leaving 7 bases not matched to a gene. Germline V CDR1 and CDR2: DFQATT, SNEGSKA (reference sequence). This CDR3 has 14 amino acids. This chain's CDR3 is CSATQGQIYNEQFF. Here the CDR3 DNA reads TGCAGTGCTACACAGGGACAGATTTACAATGAGCAGTTCTTC.

This clonotype was counted ten times or more. The rearrangement joins TRBV3-1 to TRBJ2-2, with 10 bases lining up with TRBD2. The CDR3 totals 18 residues. Germline CDR1 LGHDT, CDR2 YNNKEL (reference sequence). V shed 4 bases and J 3 bases; nucleotides not matched to a gene: 11. The CDR3, as DNA: TGTGCCAGCAGCCCGAGACTAGCGGGTAGAGCGTACACCGGGGAGCTGTTTTTT. It is translated as CASSPRLAGRAYTGELFF.

The CDR3 sequence is CSAGAPFGPRGAADTQYF. The CDR3 DNA reads as TGCAGTGCTGGCGCCCCTTTTGGGCCACGCGGGGCGGCAGATACGCAGTATTTT. The rearrangement uses TRBV20-1 and TRBJ2-3; D might be TRBD2 (6 bases). The CDR3 contains 18 residues. Germline lookup yields CDR1 DFQATT and CDR2 SNEGSKA (reference sequence). Trimming stripped 5 bases from V and 4 bases from J, with 28 bases between.

Ten or more counts support this clonotype. V gene TRBV7-9 combines with J gene TRBJ2-1; perhaps TRBD2 as D (6 bases). CDR1 is SEHNR and CDR2 is FQNEAQ in the germline V gene (reference sequence). V was clipped by 2 bases and J by 9 bases, with 17 bases between them. This CDR3 spans 15 amino acids. This CDR3 reads CASSLSGTPEAEQFF. The CDR3 nucleotides read TGTGCCAGCAGCTTAAGTGGGACTCCGGAAGCTGAGCAGTTCTTC.

The V and J genes are TRBV20-1 and TRBJ2-1, with 14 positions matching TRBD2. CDR3 size: 17 residues. Losses at the gene ends were 2 bases for V and 6 bases for J; bases not matched to a gene: 9. Germline lookup yields CDR1 DFQATT and CDR2 SNEGSKA (reference sequence). The CDR3 DNA reads TGCAGTGCTAGAACGACTAGCGGGAGGGGACGACCCAATGAGCAGTTCTTC. Protein: CSARTTSGRGRPNEQFF.

In this sample, this clonotype turned up many times. This chain connects TRBV11-2 to TRBJ2-3, with 7 bases that match TRBD2. The V gene end was trimmed by 5 bases and the J gene end by 5 bases; junction bases not matched to a gene: 13. From germline, CDR1 is SGHAT and CDR2 FQNNGV. This CDR3 spans 16 amino acids. The CDR3, as DNA: TGTGCCAGCAGCCCGAGCCGCGGGAGTGCGGTAGATACGCAGTATTTT. Amino acid sequence: CASSPSRGSAVDTQYF.

This clonotype was counted ten times or more. V usage is TRBV4-1 and J usage is TRBJ1-5; tentative D call: TRBD1 (6 bases). The CDR3 is made up of 15 amino acids. V was trimmed by 2 bases and J by 0 bases, leaving 8 bases between them. Germline V lookup: CDR1 MGHRA, CDR2 YSYEKL. This CDR3 is CASSQQGNSNQPQHF. The DNA of the CDR3 is TGCGCCAGCAGCCAACAGGGGAATAGCAATCAGCCCCAGCATTTT.

Comment on this clonotype: Without the conserved terminal phenylalanine or tryptophan, this CDR3 likely stems from a read error. The DNA is left out, because the CDR3 cannot be placed on it with certainty; the CDR3 is given as TCRdb lists it. The V gene is TRBV24-1, the J gene TRBJ2-1; TRBD2 reflects the table's D call only, with no check against the DNA. Ends included, the CDR3 has 16 residues. Germline V gene sequence: CDR1 KGHDR, CDR2 SFDVKD. The CDR3 region is CAASDLVSGRSNEQLY.